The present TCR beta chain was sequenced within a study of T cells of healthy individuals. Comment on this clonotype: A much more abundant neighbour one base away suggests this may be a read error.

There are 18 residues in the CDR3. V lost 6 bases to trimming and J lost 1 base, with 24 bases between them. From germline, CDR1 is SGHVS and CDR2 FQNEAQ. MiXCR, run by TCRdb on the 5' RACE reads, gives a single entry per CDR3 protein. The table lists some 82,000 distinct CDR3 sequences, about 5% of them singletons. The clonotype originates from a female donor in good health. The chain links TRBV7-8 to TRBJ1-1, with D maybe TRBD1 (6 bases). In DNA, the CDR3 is TGTGCCAGCAGATTTTCCCCCCTGAGGACAGTCGGGAACACTGAAGCTTTCTTT. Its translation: CASRFSPLRTVGNTEAFF. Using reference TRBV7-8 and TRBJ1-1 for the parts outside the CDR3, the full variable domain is GAGVSQSPRYKVAKRGQDVALRCDPISGHVSLFWYQQALGQGPEFLTYFQNEAQLDKSGLPSDRFFAERPEGSVSTLKIQRTQQEDSAVYLCASRFSPLRTVGNTEAFFGQGTRLTVV.